This entry features one T cell receptor beta chain sequence. Its antigen remains unidentified. 60 Vbeta and 13 Jbeta primers were used in PCR. The table came from immunoSEQ multiplex PCR; TCRdb's copy has only in-frame clones and leaves some out. The sample has roughly 41,000 clones, and its top ten clones hold less than 1.2%. CDR3 size: 14 residues. The germline V gene has CDR1 MNHEY and CDR2 SVGAGI. J was trimmed by 2 bases and V by 5 bases; bases with no gene match: 5. This specimen comes from a study of cytomegalovirus exposure and HLA in healthy donors. Study-level results: In a later analysis, TCR beta V- and J-gene trimming showed a link to a missense DCLRE1C variant.

Sequencing input: PBMCs. The chain is built from TRBV6-5 and TRBJ2-7; TRBD1 matches 8 bases. This TCR was recovered from a woman aged 40 to 55 in good health and CMV-seronegative. CDR3 protein: CASSRDRYTYEQYF. The CDR3 DNA reads TGTGCCAGCAGTCGGGACAGGTACACCTACGAGCAGTACTTC.